The 30 T cell receptor beta chains presented below share a single source sample, sequenced in a study of response to subunit inactivated influenza vaccine. TCRdb independently ran MiXCR on the RT-PCR reads; one entry per CDR3 protein. The sample consists of 710,000 or so distinct CDR3 sequences, less than 20% of them appearing once. The sequencing here drew on PBMCs from blood, taken 11 to 12 days after vaccination. The receptors derive from a man between 50 and 59 years old who received an inactivated influenza vaccine.

This clonotype was seen a handful of times. V is TRBV7-2 and J is TRBJ1-1; D is possibly TRBD1 (6 bases). V lost 5 bases and J 6 bases, leaving 13 bases between the germline ends. CDR1 SGHTA and CDR2 FQGNSA come from the germline V gene. This CDR3 comprises 13 residues. CDR3 DNA: TGTGCCAGCAGCACAGATAGACAGGCTGAAGCTTTCTTT. It specifies CASSTDRQAEAFF.

The chain uses TRBV4-3 and TRBJ2-7, with D perhaps TRBD1 or TRBD2 (6 bases each). Trimming pared 2 bases from V and 2 bases from J, leaving 13 bases between. Germline-derived CDR1 and CDR2 are LGHNA and YSLEER. The CDR3 length is 15 residues. The CDR3 reads CASSQRRGDPYEQYF. CDR3 coding DNA: TGCGCCAGCAGCCAACGAAGGGGGGATCCCTACGAGCAGTACTTC.

The chain recombines TRBV20-1 with TRBJ2-3; TRBD2 agrees at 11 bases. Germline V lookup: CDR1 DFQATT, CDR2 SNEGSKA (reference sequence). The CDR3 is made up of 17 amino acids. The J segment lost 0 bases and the V segment lost 5 bases, leaving 10 bases of the junction unmatched. This CDR3 is CSARRPSGRTSTDTQYF. The CDR3 nucleotides read TGCAGTGCTCGTCGTCCTAGCGGGAGGACTAGCACAGATACGCAGTATTTT.

The table lists this clonotype with a few counts. J is TRBJ2-7 and V is TRBV6-1; D not resolved. Deletions cut 3 bases from V and 4 bases from J, with 10 bases between. The CDR3 consists of 13 residues. Germline values: CDR1 MNHNS, CDR2 SASEGT. The CDR3 protein is CASSDSQFYEQYF. CDR3 coding DNA: TGTGCCAGCAGTGACAGCCAGTTTTACGAGCAGTACTTC.

This clonotype was picked up many times. The chain combines TRBV4-2 with TRBJ2-1; 8 positions agree with TRBD2. The CDR3 totals 19 residues. The germline gives CDR1 LGHNA, CDR2 YNFKEQ. The J segment lost 4 bases and the V segment lost 1 base, leaving 15 bases of the junction unmatched. This CDR3 is CASSQGAGGRPVIYNEQFF. The CDR3 DNA reads TGTGCCAGCAGCCAAGGGGCGGGAGGCCGACCCGTGATTTACAATGAGCAGTTCTTC.

The chain combines TRBV6-2 or TRBV6-3 with TRBJ2-2; tentative D call: TRBD2 (5 bases). The germline V and J ends were trimmed by 0 bases and 4 bases, with 9 bases remaining between them. This CDR3 comprises 15 residues. Per germline, CDR1 MNHEY and CDR2 SVGEGT. The CDR3 is CASSYSGGSTGELFF. In DNA, the CDR3 is TGTGCCAGCAGTTACTCAGGCGGGTCCACCGGGGAGCTGTTTTTT.

This clonotype was counted many times. This sequence joins TRBV4-1 and TRBJ1-4, with D possibly matching TRBD1 (5 bases). The CDR3 spans 16 residues. Germline loops: CDR1 MGHRA, CDR2 YSYEKL. The V end lost 4 bases, the J end lost 5 bases, and 17 bases lay between the germline ends. CDR3 protein: CASSLTLRGLNEKLFF. CDR3 bases: TGCGCCAGCAGCCTGACCCTCCGGGGCCTAAATGAAAAACTGTTTTTT.

This clonotype was found many times. The rearrangement joins TRBV29-1 to TRBJ2-7, with unresolved D. Germline V CDR1 and CDR2: SQVTM, ANQGSEA. V lost 6 bases and J 3 bases, leaving 12 bases between the germline ends. The CDR3 loop spans 12 amino acids. Here the CDR3 DNA reads TGCAGCGTCGGTGGTCAAGGCTACGAGCAGTACTTC. Translation: CSVGGQGYEQYF.

In regard to this clonotype: Sequence at one end of the junction differs from germline and may be a read error. J is TRBJ2-3 and V is TRBV6-2 or TRBV6-3; either TRBD1 or TRBD2 may supply D (5 bases each). From germline, CDR1 is MNHEY and CDR2 SVGEGT. This CDR3 has 13 amino acids. CDR3: CASSRDALDAQYF. The CDR3 DNA is TGTGCCAGCAGCCGGGACGCCTTAGATGCGCAGTATTTT.

This clonotype was seen more than once but under ten times. The genes are TRBV5-1 and TRBJ1-1; 12 positions match TRBD1. The CDR3 contains 15 residues. In germline, CDR1 is SGHRS, CDR2 YFSETQ. Trimming cost V 3 bases and J 1 base; bases outside gene matches: 1. The CDR3 sequence: CASSWDRGPNTEAFF. The CDR3 DNA reads as TGCGCCAGCAGCTGGGACAGGGGGCCGAACACTGAAGCTTTCTTT.

This clonotype was seen a handful of times. The gene calls are TRBV3-1 and TRBJ2-3; 8 bases are a match to TRBD2. The V and J ends lost 2 bases and 4 bases, in that order; junction bases with no gene match: 5. The CDR3 totals 15 residues. Germline lookup yields CDR1 LGHDT and CDR2 YNNKEL (reference sequence). Written as DNA, the CDR3 is TGTGCCAGCAGCCAAACCGGACTAGCAGCAGATACGCAGTATTTT. Translation: CASSQTGLAADTQYF.

This chain connects TRBV5-1 to TRBJ2-1; TRBD1 aligns across 7 bases. CDR1 and CDR2 (germline): SGHRS, YFSETQ. J gave up 4 bases and V 1 base, and 5 bases lay outside the gene matches. The CDR3 is 15 amino acids. The CDR3 DNA follows: TGCGCCAGCAGCTTGTCGGGGACAGCTTACAATGAGCAGTTCTTC. Protein: CASSLSGTAYNEQFF.

The chain carries TRBV15 and TRBJ1-4; a weak D match, TRBD1 (6 bases). This CDR3 region has 14 residues. Germline CDR1 is LNHNV and CDR2 is YYDKDF (reference sequence). The germline V and J ends were trimmed by 0 bases and 7 bases, with 9 bases remaining between them. The CDR3 coding sequence is TGTGCCACCAGCAGAGACAGGGGAGGTGAAAAACTGTTTTTT. Its translation: CATSRDRGGEKLFF.

The rearrangement links TRBV30 to TRBJ2-7, with 10 bases matching TRBD1. J lost 3 bases, V lost 5 bases, and 4 bases had no gene match. Per germline, CDR1 GTSNPN and CDR2 SVGIG (reference sequence). The CDR3 runs 13 residues. DNA for the CDR3: TGTGCCTGGGAACGGGACAGGGGCTACGAGCAGTACTTC. It codes for CAWERDRGYEQYF.

The table lists this clonotype with many counts. V usage is TRBV6-2 or TRBV6-3 and J usage is TRBJ2-7; no definite D call. Trimming shortened V by 2 bases and J by 3 bases, and 11 bases separated the two germline ends. Germline assignment: CDR1 MNHEY and CDR2 SVGEGT. CDR3 length: 14 amino acids. CDR3 sequence reads: CASSYRQQIYEQYF. DNA for the CDR3: TGTGCCAGCAGTTACCGCCAGCAAATCTACGAGCAGTACTTC.

This clonotype has at least ten counts. This chain's CDR3 is CASSQWSYRGTVNTGELFF. CDR3 coding DNA: TGCGCCAGCAGCCAATGGTCGTACCGGGGGACAGTCAACACCGGGGAGCTGTTTTTT. V is TRBV4-3 and J is TRBJ2-2; a possible D gene is TRBD1 (7 bases). V lost 2 bases to trimming and J lost 2 bases, with 21 bases between them. CDR3 length: 19 residues. Germline V CDR1 and CDR2: LGHNA, YSLEER.

This clonotype was recorded many times. The chain employs TRBV6-5 and TRBJ2-1; D is perhaps TRBD1 or TRBD2 (5 bases each). The CDR3 has 14 residues. Germline loops: CDR1 MNHEY, CDR2 SVGAGI. V dropped 1 base and J dropped 7 bases, with 11 bases sitting between them. The CDR3 here is CASSYWDPGNEQFF. CDR3 nucleotide sequence: TGTGCCAGCAGTTACTGGGACCCCGGGAATGAGCAGTTCTTC.

This clonotype was seen only a few times. V is TRBV7-6 and J is TRBJ2-3, with a weak D call TRBD2 (5 bases). Germline-derived CDR1 and CDR2 are SGHVS and FNYEAQ. V gave up 5 bases and J gave up 5 bases, with 20 bases separating them. The CDR3 is 16 amino acids. Here the CDR3 reads CASSPPAGYGGDTQYF. The CDR3 DNA is TGTGCCAGCAGCCCTCCTGCGGGCTATGGAGGAGATACGCAGTATTTT.

The V and J genes are TRBV5-1 and TRBJ2-5; D might be TRBD2 (5 bases). This CDR3 has 14 amino acids. In germline, CDR1 is SGHRS, CDR2 YFSETQ. The germline V and J ends were trimmed by 3 bases and 4 bases, with 13 bases remaining between them. This chain's CDR3 is CASSYRGSGETQYF. In DNA form, the CDR3 reads TGCGCCAGCAGCTACCGAGGGTCAGGAGAGACCCAGTACTTC.

The gene calls are TRBV21-1 and TRBJ2-3; the listed D gene, TRBD1, was not tested against the DNA. TRBV21-1 is noted as a pseudogene. The CDR3 sequence is 19 residues long. The CDR3 nucleotides are TGTGCCAGCAGCAAATTGAGGACAGGGAACACGTATAGCACAGATACGCAGTATTTT. Translated: CASSKLRTGNTYSTDTQYF.

This clonotype turned up a few times. V gene TRBV30 combines with J gene TRBJ2-3; the match to TRBD1 covers 8 bases. V shed 2 bases and J 2 bases; nucleotides not matched to a gene: 3. The CDR3 consists of 14 residues. CDR1 and CDR2 (germline): GTSNPN, SVGIG (reference sequence). CDR3 nucleotide sequence: TGTGCCTGGAGTCGACAGGGGCTCACAGATACGCAGTATTTT. As protein: CAWSRQGLTDTQYF.

The chain joins TRBV7-8 to TRBJ2-1; 11 bases match TRBD2. V lost 7 bases, J lost 9 bases, and 8 bases stayed unmatched. This CDR3 has 14 amino acids. The germline V gene has CDR1 SGHVS and CDR2 FQNEAQ. CDR3 sequence reads: CASTGSGRAGEQFF. CDR3 sequence (DNA): TGTGCCAGCACCGGTAGCGGGAGGGCCGGTGAGCAGTTCTTC. The whole variable domain, filled in from reference TRBV7-8 and TRBJ2-1, reads GAGVSQSPRYKVAKRGQDVALRCDPISGHVSLFWYQQALGQGPEFLTYFQNEAQLDKSGLPSDRFFAERPEGSVSTLKIQRTQQEDSAVYLCASTGSGRAGEQFFGPGTRLTVL.

This clonotype came up a few times. V usage is TRBV4-1 and J usage is TRBJ2-1, with D perhaps matching TRBD1 or TRBD2 (5 bases each). The V gene lost 4 bases and the J gene lost 10 bases, with 20 bases spanning the gap. Germline CDR1 is MGHRA and CDR2 is YSYEKL. The CDR3 has 15 residues. CDR3 nucleotides: TGCGCCAGCAGCCTAACCGGGACCATACCGGAGGAGCAGTTCTTC. Protein sequence: CASSLTGTIPEEQFF.

V gene TRBV19 combines with J gene TRBJ2-3, with 8 bases matching TRBD2. The trim removed 3 bases at V and 1 base at J, leaving 9 bases unmatched. Per the germline V gene, CDR1 is LNHDA and CDR2 is SQIVND (reference sequence). The CDR3 contains 17 residues. The CDR3 region is CASSIKGGGTRTDTQYF. Here the CDR3 DNA reads TGTGCCAGTAGTATTAAGGGCGGGGGGACGCGCACAGATACGCAGTATTTT.

The chain is built from TRBV28 and TRBJ2-3; tentative D call: TRBD2 (5 bases). The CDR3 has 15 amino acids. V was trimmed by 7 bases and J by 4 bases, leaving 18 bases between them. Germline values: CDR1 MDHEN, CDR2 SYDVKM. The CDR3 loop is CASILLELASDTQYF. CDR3 bases: TGTGCCAGCATCCTCTTAGAGTTAGCGTCAGATACGCAGTATTTT.

Only a few counts were recorded for this clonotype. The V and J genes are TRBV7-6 and TRBJ2-1; tentative D call: TRBD1 (5 bases). This CDR3 region has 15 residues. CDR1 is SGHVS, CDR2 FNYEAQ, per germline. V was trimmed by 1 base and J by 4 bases, leaving 11 bases between them. CDR3 region: CASSLGLQVYNEQFF. In DNA, the CDR3 is TGTGCCAGCAGCTTAGGGTTACAGGTTTACAATGAGCAGTTCTTC.

The chain couples TRBV12-3 or TRBV12-4 to TRBJ2-5, with 7 bases that match TRBD1. The CDR3 runs to 14 residues. V was clipped by 6 bases and J by 1 base; unmatched bases: 5. CDR3 in amino acids: CASRPRTGQETQYF. For the CDR3, the DNA is TGTGCCAGCAGACCCAGGACAGGCCAAGAGACCCAGTACTTC.

This clonotype has just a few counts. The chain is built from TRBV7-2 and TRBJ1-6; D is uncertain. The CDR3 sequence is 13 residues long. V was shortened by 1 base and J by 10 bases, with 8 bases between the two germline ends. CDR1 and CDR2 (germline): SGHTA, FQGNSA. CDR3 sequence reads: CASSLGRQSPLHF. The CDR3 DNA reads as TGTGCCAGCAGCTTAGGGCGTCAGTCACCCCTCCACTTT. Filled out from reference TRBV7-2 and TRBJ1-6, the complete variable domain reads GAGVSQSPSNKVTEKGKDVELRCDPISGHTALYWYRQSLGQGLEFLIYFQGNSAPDKSGLPSDRFSAERTGGSVSTLTIQRTQQEDSAVYLCASSLGRQSPLHFGNGTRLTVT.

J is TRBJ2-3 and V is TRBV12-3 or TRBV12-4; unclear D gene. V lost 5 bases and J 1 base, leaving 16 bases between the germline ends. This CDR3 is 16 amino acids long. The CDR3 DNA reads TGTGCCAGCAGTCTCAGCCCGGGCCACCGCACAGATACGCAGTATTTT. Translated, it gives CASSLSPGHRTDTQYF.

This clonotype has just a few counts. The V and J genes are TRBV10-3 and TRBJ1-1, with 12 bases fitting TRBD1. The V and J ends lost 6 bases and 8 bases, in that order; junction bases with no gene match: 7. The germline V gene encodes CDR1 ENHRY and CDR2 SYGVKD. This CDR3 has 14 amino acids. The CDR3 nucleotides read TGTGCCATCAGCGTGGGACAGGGGGCCGTCGAAGCTTTCTTT. Translated: CAISVGQGAVEAFF.